Listed below are T cell receptor beta chains from one sample, sequenced in a study of T cells after yellow fever vaccination. TCRdb ran MiXCR on the 5' RACE reads and lists one entry per CDR3 protein. The sample has about 300,000 distinct CDR3 sequences; 7.5% to 9.5% are singletons. The sequenced sample was CD4+ T cells sorted from PBMCs, obtained 5 days after the yellow fever booster vaccination. These receptors came from a man aged 18 to 30 who received the YFV17D yellow fever vaccine. CDR3s include the opening cysteine and the closing phenylalanine or tryptophan. D genes are given only for firm matches. A clone size is listed for some rows: how often the clone was seen (once, few, many), or a class if it is expanded.

clone_size	v_call	j_call	d_call	cdr3_nt	cdr3_aa
.	TRBV20-1	TRBJ1-6	TRBD1	TGCAGTGCACCGTCCCGGGACAGGGGATATACCCTCCACTTT	CSAPSRDRGYTLHF
.	TRBV10-1	TRBJ1-1	.	TGCGCCAGCAGCGAAAACATGAACACTGAAGCTTTCTTT	CASSENMNTEAFF
few	TRBV18	TRBJ2-1	TRBD2	TGTGCCAGCTCACAGCTAGCGGCGCTCTACAATGAGCAGTTCTTC	CASSQLAALYNEQFF
.	TRBV4-3	TRBJ1-1	.	TGCGCCAGCAGCCCGCAGAGAGGGGCCACTGAAGCTTTCTTT	CASSPQRGATEAFF
few	TRBV7-2	TRBJ1-5	.	TGTGCCAGCAGCTTAGGGCCGGCTCAACTGCCCCAGCATTTT	CASSLGPAQLPQHF
.	TRBV6-5	TRBJ2-7	.	TGTGCCAGCAGTTACTCGGTCACCGCAGGGGCTTACGAGCAGTACTTC	CASSYSVTAGAYEQYF
few	TRBV2	TRBJ1-2	.	TGTGCCAGCAGTGTCCGTTCGTATGGGGGCGTGAACTATGGCTACACCTTC	CASSVRSYGGVNYGYTF
many	TRBV12-3/TRBV12-4	TRBJ2-6	TRBD2	TGTGCCAGCAGTTTCGCCGGCCGAGCGGGGATCTTTTCGGGGGCCAACGTCCTGACTTTC	CASSFAGRAGIFSGANVLTF
.	TRBV4-3	TRBJ1-2	.	TGCGCCAGCAGCCTGGGAGGGGGAGCGTCTGGCTACACCTTC	CASSLGGGASGYTF
few	TRBV6-2/TRBV6-3	TRBJ2-2	TRBD1	TGTGCCAGCAGTTCTCTACCGGGACAGGGACACACCGGGGAGCTGTTTTTT	CASSSLPGQGHTGELFF
few	TRBV6-5	TRBJ1-2	.	TGTGCCAGCAGTTATGACGGCTTCTATGGCTACACCTTC	CASSYDGFYGYTF
.	TRBV7-2	TRBJ1-3	.	TGTGCCAGCAACTTCCGAGGAGAAGGAAACACCATATATTTT	CASNFRGEGNTIYF
.	TRBV6-5	TRBJ2-2	.	TGTGCCAGCAGTTCCGATATGGGGGAGCTGTTTTTT	CASSSDMGELFF
.	TRBV7-7	TRBJ2-3	TRBD2	TGTGCCAGCAGCCCATTGACTAGCGGCACAGATACGCAGTATTTT	CASSPLTSGTDTQYF
few	TRBV3-1	TRBJ2-3	.	TGTGCCAGCAGCCAAGGGAGGTCCACTGATACGCAGTATTTT	CASSQGRSTDTQYF
few	TRBV11-2	TRBJ2-5	.	TGTGCCAGCAGCTTTACAGTCGGCCAGGGGGAGACCCAGTACTTC	CASSFTVGQGETQYF
.	TRBV6-5	TRBJ2-1	.	TGTGCCAGCAGTTCCAGACCCAATGAGCAGTTCTTC	CASSSRPNEQFF
few	TRBV24-1	TRBJ2-3	.	TGTGCCACCAGTGATCCCCCCGGGGGAGAGACGCAGTATTTT	CATSDPPGGETQYF
many	TRBV7-8	TRBJ2-5	.	TGTGCCAGCAGCCCGTTTGGGTCGGGGGAGACCCAGTACTTC	CASSPFGSGETQYF
.	TRBV20-1	TRBJ2-1	.	TGCAGTGCTAGAGAGTTCCGGTACTCCTACAATGAGCAGTTCTTC	CSAREFRYSYNEQFF
.	TRBV4-2	TRBJ2-5	TRBD2	TGTGCCAGCAGCCGGGCCGGACTAGCGGAGAACCAAGAGACCCAGTACTTC	CASSRAGLAENQETQYF
.	TRBV6-2/TRBV6-3	TRBJ2-4	.	TGTGCCAGCAGTTACCCGGGGCAAAGGGCCAAAAACATTCAGTACTTC	CASSYPGQRAKNIQYF
.	TRBV10-3	TRBJ1-2	TRBD1	TGTGCCATCAGTGAGTCGACAGGGATAGAGGATGGCTACACCTTC	CAISESTGIEDGYTF
few	TRBV5-1	TRBJ2-3	.	TGCGCCAGCAGCTTGAACGAAGATACGCAGTATTTT	CASSLNEDTQYF
few	TRBV5-1	TRBJ2-1	TRBD2	TGCGCCAGCAGCCACGGAGGGACTAGCGGGCCCTACAATGAGCAGTTCTTC	CASSHGGTSGPYNEQFF
few	TRBV5-1	TRBJ2-7	.	TGCGCCAGCAGCCCCGGGACCCGCGGGGACGAGCAGTACTTC	CASSPGTRGDEQYF
.	TRBV5-6	TRBJ1-2	.	TGTGCCAGCAGCTTGGAGCCCGGAAACCCCTATGGCTACACCTTC	CASSLEPGNPYGYTF
.	TRBV20-1	TRBJ2-2	.	TGCAGTGCTACCCCGCACGGGGTGCACACCGGGGAGCTGTTTTTT	CSATPHGVHTGELFF
many	TRBV3-1	TRBJ2-4	.	TGTGCCAGCAGCCAGGACTTTCTTCGGCAGGGCATTCAGTACTTC	CASSQDFLRQGIQYF
few	TRBV3-1	TRBJ2-2	.	TGTGCCAGCAGCCAGGGGAACATCGGGGAGCTGTTTTTT	CASSQGNIGELFF
.	TRBV4-3	TRBJ2-1	TRBD1	TGCGCCAGCAGCCAAGGGGACAGGGCGTTCTTC	CASSQGDRAFF
.	TRBV14	TRBJ2-3	TRBD1	TGTGCCAGAAGGGGGCGCACAGATACGCAGTATTTT	CARRGRTDTQYF
.	TRBV7-2	TRBJ1-1	.	TGTGCCAGCAGCTTAGTTAGTGGATCAGGCGAAGCTTTCTTT	CASSLVSGSGEAFF
few	TRBV29-1	TRBJ1-1	TRBD1	TGCAGCGTTGCCGCGACAGGGCACACTGAAGCTTTCTTT	CSVAATGHTEAFF
few	TRBV6-5	TRBJ1-1	.	TGTGCCAGCCGGGGGTGGACGACTGAAGCTTTCTTT	CASRGWTTEAFF
.	TRBV11-2	TRBJ1-2	.	TGTGCCAGCAGCTCATTGGGAAGCTATGGCTACACCTTC	CASSSLGSYGYTF
few	TRBV4-3	TRBJ1-2	TRBD1	TGCGCCAGCAGCTACCGGGACAGGGGGCGCGAGAACTATGGCTACACCTTC	CASSYRDRGRENYGYTF
many	TRBV4-3	TRBJ2-2	TRBD2	TGCGCCAGCAGCCAAGATGGGCTAGCGGGGGCCACCGGGGAGCTGTTTTTT	CASSQDGLAGATGELFF
few	TRBV12-3/TRBV12-4	TRBJ1-2	.	TGTGCCAGCAGTCCCGGGGCTAAATTCTACACCTTC	CASSPGAKFYTF
.	TRBV5-6	TRBJ2-5	.	TGTGCCAGCAGCCTGGACATATCACAAGAGACCCAGTACTTC	CASSLDISQETQYF
.	TRBV6-2/TRBV6-3	TRBJ2-3	TRBD2	TGTGCCAGCAGTTACCGGACGGGGGGGCCAGATACGCAGTATTTT	CASSYRTGGPDTQYF
.	TRBV24-1	TRBJ2-5	TRBD1	TGTGCCACCGGGGGACAGGGACAAGAGACCCAGTACTTC	CATGGQGQETQYF
.	TRBV4-1	TRBJ1-4	.	TGCGCCAGCAGCCAAGGCCCCGCCCGGGTCAGGGAAAAACTGTTTTTT	CASSQGPARVREKLFF
few	TRBV7-9	TRBJ2-1	.	TGTGCCAGCAGCTTAACAGGGCTCCCGAGGAATGAGCAGTTCTTC	CASSLTGLPRNEQFF
few	TRBV21-1	TRBJ1-1	.	TGTGCCAGAATCATGGACAGGGCGAACACTGAAGCTTTCTTT	CARIMDRANTEAFF
.	TRBV9	TRBJ1-1	.	TGTGCCAGCAGCGCCCGCCGGAGCACTGAAGCTTTCTTT	CASSARRSTEAFF
.	TRBV18	TRBJ1-5	.	TGTGCCAGCTCAGTTTCGGGGGAACCTAGCAATCAGCCCCAGCATTTT	CASSVSGEPSNQPQHF
many	TRBV7-2	TRBJ1-2	.	TGTGCCAGCAGCTTAGCGATGGGGGCGCGAGGCTACACCTTC	CASSLAMGARGYTF
few	TRBV6-2/TRBV6-3	TRBJ1-2	.	TGTGCCAGCAGTCAAGGGAATGGCTACACCTTC	CASSQGNGYTF
many	TRBV7-2	TRBJ2-3	TRBD2	TGTGCCAGCAGCCTAGCGGGGGCTCCCACAGATACGCAGTATTTT	CASSLAGAPTDTQYF
.	TRBV5-6	TRBJ1-4	TRBD1	TGTGCCAGCAGCCGGACAGGGCTGAGGATTAATGAAAAACTGTTTTTT	CASSRTGLRINEKLFF
few	TRBV4-3	TRBJ1-5	.	TGCGCCAGCAGCCTAACAACAGGGAGATATCAGCCCCAGCATTTT	CASSLTTGRYQPQHF
few	TRBV7-2	TRBJ1-1	.	TGTGCCAGCAGTTCACAGGGTATCACTGAAGCTTTCTTT	CASSSQGITEAFF
many	TRBV2	TRBJ2-5	.	TGTGCCAGCACCAGACAGACCCAAGAGACCCAGTACTTC	CASTRQTQETQYF
many	TRBV5-6	TRBJ1-2	.	TGTGCCAGCAGCCTTCCGCCGGGGAAGAGTGGCTACACCTTC	CASSLPPGKSGYTF
.	TRBV5-1	TRBJ2-5	TRBD1	TGCGCCAGCAGCTTGCAGGGGGCCGCGCGAGAGACCCAGTACTTC	CASSLQGAARETQYF
few	TRBV6-2/TRBV6-3	TRBJ2-2	.	TGTGCCAGCAGTTACGCAGGGTCCACCGGGGAGCTGTTTTTT	CASSYAGSTGELFF
many	TRBV7-6	TRBJ1-2	TRBD1	TGTGCCAGCGAAACAGGGGGCACTAACTATGGCTACACCTTC	CASETGGTNYGYTF
many	TRBV29-1	TRBJ2-3	.	TGCAGCGTTGGGACCCGGGTGGCAGATACGCAGTATTTT	CSVGTRVADTQYF